The 21 T cell receptor beta chains reported below all come from one sample, sequenced in a study of T cells in localized non-small cell lung cancer. The repertoire was sequenced with immunoSEQ multiplex PCR; TCRdb's copy has only in-frame clones and lacks some. The sample includes roughly 23,000 clones, roughly 90% seen only once; the top ten take around 7%. Here the sequenced sample was peripheral blood, taken before any cancer treatment. Source of these receptors: a male donor at least 60 years old with stage I squamous cell lung carcinoma.

This clone appeared a few times. The chain recombines TRBV5-1 with TRBJ1-1; 9 nucleotides line up with TRBD1. Germline loops: CDR1 SGHRS, CDR2 YFSETQ. The CDR3 covers 15 residues. Trimming removed 3 bases from V and 5 bases from J; junction bases left unmatched: 8. The CDR3 bases are TGCGCCAGCAGCTGGGGACAGGGTTTGGGAACTGAAGCTTTCTTT. It encodes CASSWGQGLGTEAFF.

In this sample, this clone turned up once. The gene calls are TRBV27 and TRBJ2-1; D tentatively reads TRBD1 or TRBD2 (5 bases each). The CDR3 contains 12 residues. Trimming removed 8 bases from V and 4 bases from J, with 9 bases in between. Germline V lookup: CDR1 MNHEY, CDR2 SMNVEV (reference sequence). The CDR3 nucleotides read TGTGCCAGCCGGGGACCATACAATGAGCAGTTCTTC. Protein product: CASRGPYNEQFF.

The J gene is TRBJ2-7, the V gene TRBV5-4; D unresolved. This CDR3 is 14 amino acids long. With 1 base removed from V and 7 bases from J, the gap between germline ends came to 15 bases. Per germline, CDR1 SGHNT and CDR2 YYREEE (reference sequence). CDR3 loop: CASSLLAALGEQYF. The CDR3 nucleotides are TGTGCCAGCAGCTTGTTGGCTGCCTTAGGGGAGCAGTACTTC.

The rearrangement joins TRBV6-4 to TRBJ1-1, with D possibly being TRBD1 (5 bases). In germline, CDR1 is MRHNA, CDR2 SNTAGT. The CDR3 has 15 residues. The V end lost 3 bases, the J end lost 3 bases, and 14 bases lay between the germline ends. The CDR3 spells CASSERWGSDTEAFF. The CDR3 coding sequence is TGTGCCAGCAGTGAGCGGTGGGGCTCCGACACTGAAGCTTTCTTT.

The rearrangement links TRBV5-4 to TRBJ2-7; D gene uncertain. The ends were cut back, 0 bases at V and 2 bases at J, with 12 bases in the middle. The CDR3 length is 15 residues. Germline loops: CDR1 SGHNT, CDR2 YYREEE (reference sequence). In DNA form, the CDR3 reads TGTGCCAGCAGCTTGGCCTTGGGCGGACCCTACGAGCAGTACTTC. Translation: CASSLALGGPYEQYF.

The rearrangement uses TRBV18 and TRBJ2-7; 8 nucleotides match TRBD2. CDR3 size: 14 residues. The V gene end was trimmed by 2 bases and the J gene end by 6 bases; junction bases not matched to a gene: 6. Looked up from germline, CDR1 is KGHSH and CDR2 is LQKENI. The CDR3: CASSPVGRGSEQYF. CDR3 DNA sequence: TGTGCCAGCTCACCAGTCGGGAGGGGGAGCGAGCAGTACTTC. Using reference TRBV18 and TRBJ2-7 for the parts outside the CDR3, the full variable domain is NAGVMQNPRHLVRRRGQEARLRCSPMKGHSHVYWYRQLPEEGLKFMVYLQKENIIDESGMPKERFSAEFPKEGPSILRIQQVVRGDSAAYFCASSPVGRGSEQYFGPGTRLTVT.

The rearrangement uses TRBV5-1 and TRBJ1-6, with 9 bases identical to TRBD1. The V segment lost 0 bases and the J segment 9 bases; nucleotides outside the gene matches: 7. This CDR3 contains 16 residues. Germline V lookup: CDR1 SGHRS, CDR2 YFSETQ. DNA of the CDR3: TGCGCCAGCAGCTTGGAAACAGGGGGCGGGGGTTCACCCCTCCACTTT. Encoded protein: CASSLETGGGGSPLHF.

The chain carries TRBV29-1 and TRBJ1-1, with D perhaps TRBD1 (5 bases). The germline gives CDR1 SQVTM, CDR2 ANQGSEA. The CDR3 totals 13 residues. Trimming shortened V by 6 bases and J by 1 base, and 12 bases separated the two germline ends. CDR3 DNA sequence: TGCAGCGTCGCATTCCAGGGGAACACTGAAGCTTTCTTT. Translating gives CSVAFQGNTEAFF. Supplemented by reference TRBV29-1 and TRBJ1-1, the full variable domain reads SAVISQKPSRDICQRGTSLTIQCQVDSQVTMMFWYRQQPGQSLTLIATANQGSEATYESGFVIDKFPISRPNLTFSTLTVSNMSPEDSSIYLCSVAFQGNTEAFFGQGTRLTVV.

The chain has TRBV7-2 and TRBJ1-3, with D unresolved. CDR1 SGHTA and CDR2 FQGNSA come from the germline V gene. The CDR3 is 13 residues long. Trimming removed 5 bases at V and 4 bases at J, with 9 bases between. The CDR3: CASSVVPGNTIYF. CDR3 DNA sequence: TGTGCCAGCAGCGTAGTACCCGGAAACACCATATATTTT.

The chain recombines TRBV6-5 with TRBJ1-1; tentative D call: TRBD1 (6 bases). Trimming pared 2 bases from V and 2 bases from J, leaving 9 bases between. The CDR3 contains 14 residues. CDR1 is MNHEY, CDR2 SVGAGI, per germline. CDR3: CASSYGQFNTEAFF. The CDR3 bases are TGTGCCAGCAGTTACGGACAGTTCAACACTGAAGCTTTCTTT.

The chain is built from TRBV4-3 and TRBJ2-2; the D call may be TRBD1 or TRBD2 (5 bases each). V was cut by 4 bases and J by 4 bases, with 13 bases left in between. The CDR3 sequence is 15 residues long. Germline CDR1 and CDR2: LGHNA and YSLEER. The CDR3 here is CASSPGDRITGELFF. DNA of the CDR3: TGCGCCAGCAGCCCCGGGGACCGCATCACCGGGGAGCTGTTTTTT.

V gene TRBV5-4 combines with J gene TRBJ2-1; TRBD1 matches at 10 bases. The length of the CDR3 is 15 residues. Per germline, CDR1 SGHNT and CDR2 YYREEE (reference sequence). V shed 4 bases and J 2 bases; nucleotides not matched to a gene: 3. The CDR3 spells CASSLGQGAYNEQFF. CDR3 sequence (DNA): TGTGCCAGCAGCCTAGGACAGGGGGCCTACAATGAGCAGTTCTTC.

The rearrangement uses TRBV27 and TRBJ1-2; D remains ambiguous. The CDR3 is made up of 13 amino acids. The germline V gene encodes CDR1 MNHEY and CDR2 SMNVEV (reference sequence). The V end lost 6 bases, the J end lost 5 bases, and 13 bases lay between the germline ends. The CDR3 region has the DNA TGTGCCAGCAGGGGGTCTGCCTTTTATGGCTACACCTTC. Protein: CASRGSAFYGYTF.

The chain joins TRBV5-1 to TRBJ1-6; D might be TRBD1 (6 bases). This CDR3 contains 16 residues. Germline V gives CDR1 SGHRS, CDR2 YFSETQ. Trimming removed 4 bases from V and 0 bases from J, with 11 bases in between. CDR3 sequence: CASSQDSYSYNSPLHF. CDR3 nucleotides: TGCGCCAGCAGCCAGGACAGCTACTCCTATAATTCACCCCTCCACTTT.

The chain combines TRBV19 with TRBJ1-4; TRBD1 matches at 8 bases. The CDR3 runs to 16 residues. Germline V gene lookup returns CDR1 LNHDA and CDR2 SQIVND (reference sequence). V shed 1 base and J 9 bases; nucleotides not matched to a gene: 10. Here the CDR3 reads CASSIGRGQVSKKLFF. The CDR3 DNA is TGTGCCAGTAGTATAGGGAGGGGACAGGTCTCCAAAAAACTGTTTTTT.

CDR3 region: CASSLAGNTGELFF. As DNA, the CDR3 is TGTGCCAGCAGCTTAGCAGGAAACACCGGGGAGCTGTTTTTT. The V call is TRBV11-3, the J call TRBJ2-2; no clear D gene. In germline, CDR1 is SGHNT, CDR2 YENEEA. V was pared by 1 base and J by 2 bases, with 5 bases between. The CDR3 runs to 14 residues.

Remarks on this clone: The sample has other DNA sequences that encode this CDR3 too. The chain combines TRBV6-5 with TRBJ1-5, with D possibly being TRBD1 (5 bases). Germline values: CDR1 MNHEY, CDR2 SVGAGI. CDR3 size: 14 residues. Trimming removed 4 bases at V and 5 bases at J, with 12 bases between. CDR3 in DNA: TGTGCCAGCAGTTCAGGGAGGGAGGATCAGCCCCAGCATTTT. Translating it yields CASSSGREDQPQHF.

The chain has TRBV9 and TRBJ2-2, with D unresolved. V was trimmed by 3 bases and J by 4 bases, leaving 10 bases between them. CDR1 and CDR2 (germline): SGDLS, YYNGEE. The CDR3 runs to 14 residues. CDR3: CASSAGASTGELFF. The CDR3 DNA follows: TGTGCCAGCAGCGCAGGAGCGAGCACCGGGGAGCTGTTTTTT.

CDR3 sequence reads: CASSLFGASYEQYF. The CDR3, as DNA: TGTGCCAGCAGCTTATTCGGAGCCTCCTACGAGCAGTACTTC. The V gene is TRBV7-2, the J gene TRBJ2-7; no reliable D call. The V gene's germline CDR1 is SGHTA and CDR2 FQGNSA. Trimming removed 2 bases at V and 0 bases at J, with 8 bases between. The CDR3 is made up of 14 amino acids.

V is TRBV6-1 and J is TRBJ1-1; the D gene is possibly TRBD1 (6 bases). Germline V gives CDR1 MNHNS, CDR2 SASEGT. This CDR3 contains 13 residues. V was cut by 7 bases and J by 2 bases, with 11 bases left in between. CDR3 protein: CASTTGLNTEAFF. The CDR3 DNA is TGTGCCAGCACCACAGGGCTCAACACTGAAGCTTTCTTT.

V usage is TRBV5-1 and J usage is TRBJ2-2, with a possible D match to TRBD1 (5 bases). Germline lookup yields CDR1 SGHRS and CDR2 YFSETQ. The CDR3 runs to 14 residues. V was pared by 5 bases and J by 2 bases, with 10 bases between. CDR3 sequence reads: CASRKTVNTGELFF. CDR3 DNA: TGCGCCAGCAGGAAGACAGTTAACACCGGGGAGCTGTTTTTT.